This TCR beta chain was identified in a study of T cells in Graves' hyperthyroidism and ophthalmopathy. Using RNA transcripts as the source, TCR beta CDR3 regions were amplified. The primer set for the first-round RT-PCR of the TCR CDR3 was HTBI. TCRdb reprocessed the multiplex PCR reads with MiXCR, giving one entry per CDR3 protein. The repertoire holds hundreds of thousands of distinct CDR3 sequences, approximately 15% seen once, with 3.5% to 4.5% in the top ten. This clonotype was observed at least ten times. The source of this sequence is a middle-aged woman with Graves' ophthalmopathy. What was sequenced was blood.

In DNA, the CDR3 is TGCAGTGCTAGAGATGAGACGGGAGTAGCTTTGGTTTACGAGCAGTACTTC. Translated: CSARDETGVALVYEQYF. V and J are TRBV20-1 and TRBJ2-7; D is possibly TRBD2 (6 bases). This CDR3 contains 17 residues. The V end was cut by 0 bases, the J end by 4 bases, with 22 bases between. The germline V gene encodes CDR1 DFQATT and CDR2 SNEGSKA (reference sequence).